These 10 T cell receptor beta chains share one sample of origin, sequenced in a study of blood T cell repertoires in COVID-19 (dated by TCRdb to about 2020). The library was generated by the immunoSEQ multiplex PCR assay. TCRdb provides this immuneACCESS table in a form limited to in-frame rearrangements. Some clones are lacking; in checked studies, under half of them reflect an unresolved V gene, and why the rest are absent is not known. The sample data list roughly 220,000 clones, and more than 65% of these were observed just once. 3% to 3.5% of the sample goes to the ten largest clones. Sequences were obtained from peripheral blood. Receptor source: a woman between 25 and 40 years old who had recovered from COVID-19.

The J gene is TRBJ2-1, the V gene TRBV2; 10 nucleotides align to TRBD2. Germline CDR1 reads SNHLY; CDR2 reads FYNNEI. This CDR3 has 14 amino acids. With V trimmed by 6 bases and J by 4 bases, 3 bases remained unmatched. This chain's CDR3 is CASRRTSGYNEQFF. CDR3 bases: TGTGCCAGCAGGCGGACTAGCGGATACAATGAGCAGTTCTTC.

This rearrangement joins TRBV4-1 to TRBJ2-3, with 8 bases aligning to TRBD2. V gave up 1 base and J gave up 4 bases; unmatched junction bases: 7. The CDR3 is made up of 16 amino acids. From germline, CDR1 is MGHRA and CDR2 YSYEKL. The CDR3 sequence: CASSQARGGEADTQYF. The CDR3 DNA follows: TGCGCCAGCAGCCAAGCTCGGGGGGGAGAGGCAGATACGCAGTATTTT.

Here the CDR3 reads CASSLRDRSNEKLFF. CDR3 DNA: TGTGCCAGCAGCCTCAGGGACAGAAGCAATGAAAAACTGTTTTTT. V is TRBV7-9 and J is TRBJ1-4; 7 nucleotides match TRBD1. Germline V CDR1 and CDR2: SEHNR, FQNEAQ (reference sequence). The CDR3 is made up of 15 amino acids. The ends lost 5 bases at V and 5 bases at J; junction bases unmatched: 8.

The chain combines TRBV7-3 with TRBJ2-1; D possibly corresponds to TRBD1 (5 bases). CDR1 SGHTA and CDR2 FQGTGA come from the germline V gene. Trimming removed 5 bases from V and 6 bases from J, with 11 bases in between. CDR3 length: 13 amino acids. CDR3 sequence (DNA): TGTGCCAGCAGCCCATACAGGAGCAATGAGCAGTTCTTC. Translation: CASSPYRSNEQFF.

This chain uses TRBV4-1 with TRBJ1-2; D perhaps matches TRBD1 (5 bases). Germline V gene sequence: CDR1 MGHRA, CDR2 YSYEKL. With 0 bases removed from V and 2 bases from J, the gap between germline ends came to 13 bases. The length of the CDR3 is 16 residues. The CDR3 here is CASSQEQGLGNYGYTF. CDR3 DNA: TGCGCCAGCAGCCAAGAGCAGGGTTTGGGCAACTATGGCTACACCTTC.

The chain uses TRBV5-1 and TRBJ2-3; 10 positions agree with TRBD1. Germline lookup yields CDR1 SGHRS and CDR2 YFSETQ. The ends lost 2 bases at V and 6 bases at J; junction bases unmatched: 3. The CDR3 totals 14 residues. CDR3: CASSFGQGVDTQYF. CDR3 nucleotides: TGCGCCAGCAGCTTCGGACAGGGGGTCGATACGCAGTATTTT.

The chain joins TRBV24-1 to TRBJ2-2; 8 bases line up with TRBD1. Germline lookup yields CDR1 KGHDR and CDR2 SFDVKD. V was pared by 5 bases and J by 0 bases, with 10 bases of the junction left unmatched. This CDR3 contains 18 residues. The CDR3 nucleotides read TGTGCCACCAGTGGCGCGGACAGGGATGCCCCGAACACCGGGGAGCTGTTTTTT. Translated, it gives CATSGADRDAPNTGELFF.

This chain connects TRBV7-3 to TRBJ2-2; D might be TRBD1 (5 bases). Germline loops: CDR1 SGHTA, CDR2 FQGTGA. The CDR3 runs 14 residues. Trimming took 6 bases from V and 0 from J, leaving 8 bases between them. DNA of the CDR3: TGTGCCAGCAGATGGACATCGAACACCGGGGAGCTGTTTTTT. Translating gives CASRWTSNTGELFF.

This clone was detected only once. This chain uses TRBV6-2 or TRBV6-3 with TRBJ2-7; 7 bases map to TRBD1. The germline V gene encodes CDR1 MNHEY and CDR2 SVGEGT. This CDR3 has 14 amino acids. V lost 6 bases to trimming and J lost 5 bases; unmatched junction nucleotides: 10. This CDR3 is CASSQPTQGDEQYF. DNA for the CDR3: TGTGCCAGCAGCCAACCAACCCAGGGGGACGAGCAGTACTTC.

V usage is TRBV19 and J usage is TRBJ1-5; 9 bases line up with TRBD1. The V and J ends lost 5 bases and 3 bases, in that order; junction bases with no gene match: 5. The length of the CDR3 is 15 residues. Germline loops: CDR1 LNHDA, CDR2 SQIVND (reference sequence). The CDR3 DNA sequence: TGTGCCAGTAGTCGACAGGGGGGGAACAATCAGCCCCAGCATTTT. Amino acid sequence: CASSRQGGNNQPQHF.